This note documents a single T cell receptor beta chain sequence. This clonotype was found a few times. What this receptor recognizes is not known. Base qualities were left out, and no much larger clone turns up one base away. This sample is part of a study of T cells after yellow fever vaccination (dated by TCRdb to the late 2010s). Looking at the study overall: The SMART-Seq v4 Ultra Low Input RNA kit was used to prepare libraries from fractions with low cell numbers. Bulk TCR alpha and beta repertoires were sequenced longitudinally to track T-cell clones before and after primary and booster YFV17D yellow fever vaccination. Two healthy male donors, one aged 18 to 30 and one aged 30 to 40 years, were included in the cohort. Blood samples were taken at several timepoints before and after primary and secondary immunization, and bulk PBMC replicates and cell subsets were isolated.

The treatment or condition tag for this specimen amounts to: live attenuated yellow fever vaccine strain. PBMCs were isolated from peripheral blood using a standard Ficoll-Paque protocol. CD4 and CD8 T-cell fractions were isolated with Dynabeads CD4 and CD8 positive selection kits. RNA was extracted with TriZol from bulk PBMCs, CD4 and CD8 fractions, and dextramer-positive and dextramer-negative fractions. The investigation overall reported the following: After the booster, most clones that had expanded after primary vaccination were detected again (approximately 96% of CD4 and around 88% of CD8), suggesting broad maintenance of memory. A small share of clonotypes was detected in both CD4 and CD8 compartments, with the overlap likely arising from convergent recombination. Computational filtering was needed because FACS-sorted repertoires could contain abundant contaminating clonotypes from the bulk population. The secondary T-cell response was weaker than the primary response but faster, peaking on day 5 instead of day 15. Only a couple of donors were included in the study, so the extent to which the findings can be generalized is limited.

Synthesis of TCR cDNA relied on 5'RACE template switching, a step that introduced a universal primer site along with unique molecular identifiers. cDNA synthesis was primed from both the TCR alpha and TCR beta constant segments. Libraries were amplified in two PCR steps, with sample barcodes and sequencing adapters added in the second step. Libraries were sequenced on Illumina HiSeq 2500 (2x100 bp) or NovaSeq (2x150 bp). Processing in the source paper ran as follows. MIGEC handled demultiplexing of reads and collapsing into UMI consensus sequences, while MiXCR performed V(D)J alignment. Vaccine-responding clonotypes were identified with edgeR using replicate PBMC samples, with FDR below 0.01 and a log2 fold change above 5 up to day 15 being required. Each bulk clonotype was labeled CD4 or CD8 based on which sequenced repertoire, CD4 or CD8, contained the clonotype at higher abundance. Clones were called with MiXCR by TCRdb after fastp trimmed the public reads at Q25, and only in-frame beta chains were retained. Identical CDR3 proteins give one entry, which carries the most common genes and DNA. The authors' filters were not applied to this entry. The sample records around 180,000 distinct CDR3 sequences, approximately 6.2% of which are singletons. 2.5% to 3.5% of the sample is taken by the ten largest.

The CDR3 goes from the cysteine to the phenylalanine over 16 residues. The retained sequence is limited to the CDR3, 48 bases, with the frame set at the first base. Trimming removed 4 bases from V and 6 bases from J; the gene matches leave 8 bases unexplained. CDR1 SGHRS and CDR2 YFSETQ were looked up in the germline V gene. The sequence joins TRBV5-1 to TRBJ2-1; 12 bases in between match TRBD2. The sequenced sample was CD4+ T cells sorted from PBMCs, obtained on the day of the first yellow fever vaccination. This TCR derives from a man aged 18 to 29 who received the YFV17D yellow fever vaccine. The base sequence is TGCGCCAGCAGCCCCCTGACTAGCGGGGGAGGCAATGAGCAGTTCTTC. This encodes CASSPLTSGGGNEQFF.